The rows below give T cell receptor beta chains drawn from one sample of a study of blood T cell repertoires in COVID-19. The repertoire was sequenced with immunoSEQ multiplex PCR; TCRdb's copy has only in-frame clones and lacks some. The data hold 200,000 or so clones, with 88% observed a single time. Sequenced input: PBMCs or T cells enriched from blood (not recorded which). The receptors were gathered from a woman aged 40-49 years with acute COVID-19. CDR3s include the opening cysteine and the closing phenylalanine or tryptophan. The order of the fields is V gene, J gene, D gene, CDR3 protein. A D gene is named only where the DNA matches it firmly.

TRBV3-1/TRBV3-2	TRBJ1-2	NA	CASSRGGGPAGGYTF
TRBV7-2	TRBJ2-1	NA	CASSFAGVSPKNEQFF
TRBV5-1	TRBJ1-1	TRBD1	CASSLADRAGTEAFF
TRBV15	TRBJ2-5	NA	CATSREARFPKTQYF
TRBV10-3	TRBJ2-1	TRBD2	CAIRGTSGRAGYNEQFF
TRBV5-5	TRBJ1-5	NA	CASSLGPETHQPQHF
TRBV14	TRBJ1-2	NA	CASSRGSLRYGYTF
TRBV14	TRBJ2-2	NA	CASSHELHTGELFF
TRBV15	TRBJ2-7	NA	CATSRFFDGGFYEQYF
TRBV4-3	TRBJ2-1	TRBD2	CASSQRTSGRVNEQFF
TRBV20-1	TRBJ2-7	NA	CSASGQDVYEQYF
TRBV27	TRBJ1-2	TRBD1	CASGDSPYYGYTF
TRBV11-2	TRBJ2-3	TRBD2	CASSYGGTDTQYF
TRBV5-4	TRBJ2-1	NA	CASSRFGLLDYNEQFF
TRBV2	TRBJ1-5	TRBD1	CASSEPMTGLSQPQHF